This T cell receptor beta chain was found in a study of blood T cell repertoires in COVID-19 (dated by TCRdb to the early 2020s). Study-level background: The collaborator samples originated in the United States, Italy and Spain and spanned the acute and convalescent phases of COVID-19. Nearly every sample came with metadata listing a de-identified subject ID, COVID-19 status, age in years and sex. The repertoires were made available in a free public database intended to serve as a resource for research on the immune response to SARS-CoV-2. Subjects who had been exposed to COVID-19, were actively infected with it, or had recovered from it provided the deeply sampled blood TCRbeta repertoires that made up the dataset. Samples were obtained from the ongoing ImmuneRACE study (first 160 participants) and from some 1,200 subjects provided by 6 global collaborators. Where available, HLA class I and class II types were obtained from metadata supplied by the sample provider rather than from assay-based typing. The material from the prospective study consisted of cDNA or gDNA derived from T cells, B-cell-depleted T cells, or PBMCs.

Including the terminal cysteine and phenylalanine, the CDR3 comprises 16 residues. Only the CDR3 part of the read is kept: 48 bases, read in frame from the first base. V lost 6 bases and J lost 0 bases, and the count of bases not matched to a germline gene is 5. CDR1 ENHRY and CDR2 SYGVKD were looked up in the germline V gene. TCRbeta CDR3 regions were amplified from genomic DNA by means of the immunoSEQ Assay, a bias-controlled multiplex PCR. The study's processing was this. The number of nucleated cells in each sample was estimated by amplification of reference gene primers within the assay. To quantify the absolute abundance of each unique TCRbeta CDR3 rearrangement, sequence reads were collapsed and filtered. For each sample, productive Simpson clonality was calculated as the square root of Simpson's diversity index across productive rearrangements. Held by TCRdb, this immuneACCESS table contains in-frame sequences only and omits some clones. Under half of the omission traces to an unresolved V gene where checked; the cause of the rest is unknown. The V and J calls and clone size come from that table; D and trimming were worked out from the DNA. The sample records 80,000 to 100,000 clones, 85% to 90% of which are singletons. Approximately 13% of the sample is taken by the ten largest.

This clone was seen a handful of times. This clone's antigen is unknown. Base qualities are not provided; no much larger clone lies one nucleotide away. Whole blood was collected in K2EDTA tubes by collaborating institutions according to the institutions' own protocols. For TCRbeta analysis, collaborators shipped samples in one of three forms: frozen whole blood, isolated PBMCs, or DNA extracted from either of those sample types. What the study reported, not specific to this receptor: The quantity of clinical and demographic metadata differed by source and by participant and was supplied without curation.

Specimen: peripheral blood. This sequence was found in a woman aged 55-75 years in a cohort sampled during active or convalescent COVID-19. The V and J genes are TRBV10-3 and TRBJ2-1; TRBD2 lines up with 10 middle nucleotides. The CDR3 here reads CAIRRTSGLSYNEQFF. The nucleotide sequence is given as TGTGCCATCAGGAGGACTAGCGGACTCTCCTACAATGAGCAGTTCTTC.